This T cell receptor beta chain was captured by sequencing in a study of spatial heterogeneity in lung cancer. Each CDR3 protein gets one entry after TCRdb re-called the 5' RACE reads with MiXCR. The data contain some 100,000 distinct CDR3 sequences, 9.5% to 15% of them singletons. With 4 bases clipped from V and 2 bases from J, the junction kept 7 bases outside the gene matches. The CDR3 totals 16 residues. Per the germline V gene, CDR1 is LNHNV and CDR2 is YYDKDF (reference sequence). Time point meaning: sample taken at primary tumor resection. Sequencing of whole RNA from tumor, nontumor lung or frozen PBMC involved no sorting.

The source of this sequence is a male donor with early-stage non-small cell lung cancer. This chain uses TRBV15 with TRBJ2-3; the match to TRBD2 covers 9 bases. Sample: PBMCs, taken at surgery. The chain's CDR3 is CATSTISSGDTDTQYF. The CDR3 DNA is TGTGCCACCAGCACAATATCTAGCGGGGACACAGATACGCAGTATTTT.